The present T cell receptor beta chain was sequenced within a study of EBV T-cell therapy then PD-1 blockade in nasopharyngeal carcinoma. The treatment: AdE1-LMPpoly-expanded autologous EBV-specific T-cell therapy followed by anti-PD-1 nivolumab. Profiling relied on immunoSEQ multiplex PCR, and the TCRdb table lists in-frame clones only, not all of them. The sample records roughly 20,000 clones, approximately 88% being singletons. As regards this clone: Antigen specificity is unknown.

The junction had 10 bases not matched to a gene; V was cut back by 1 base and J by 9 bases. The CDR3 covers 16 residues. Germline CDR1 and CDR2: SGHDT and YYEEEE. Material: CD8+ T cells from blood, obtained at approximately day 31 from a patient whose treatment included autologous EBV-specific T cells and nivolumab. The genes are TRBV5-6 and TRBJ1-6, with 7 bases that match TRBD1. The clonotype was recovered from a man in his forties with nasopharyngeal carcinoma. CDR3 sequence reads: CASSLTRQGKTSPLHF. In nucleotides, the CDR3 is TGTGCCAGCAGCTTGACTCGACAGGGCAAGACTTCACCCCTCCACTTT.